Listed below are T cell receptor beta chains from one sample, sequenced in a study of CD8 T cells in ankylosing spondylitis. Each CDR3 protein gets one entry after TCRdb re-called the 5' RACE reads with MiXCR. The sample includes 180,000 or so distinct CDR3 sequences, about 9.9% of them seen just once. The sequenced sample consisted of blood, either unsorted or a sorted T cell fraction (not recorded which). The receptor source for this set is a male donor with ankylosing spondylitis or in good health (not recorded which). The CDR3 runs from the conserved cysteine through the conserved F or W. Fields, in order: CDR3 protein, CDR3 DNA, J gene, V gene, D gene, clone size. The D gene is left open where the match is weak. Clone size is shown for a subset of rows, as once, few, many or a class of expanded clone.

CDR3aa: CASSLVSPRQETQYF
CDR3nt: TGCGCCAGCAGCTTGGTTTCTCCTAGGCAAGAGACCCAGTACTTC
j_gene: TRBJ2-5
v_gene: TRBV5-1
d_gene: -
abundance: many

CDR3aa: CASSLALDPAGELFF
CDR3nt: TGCGCCAGCAGCTTGGCGCTAGACCCCGCCGGGGAGCTGTTTTTT
j_gene: TRBJ2-2
v_gene: TRBV5-1
d_gene: -
abundance: many

CDR3aa: CSAGGQGAGNSPLHF
CDR3nt: TGCAGTGCTGGGGGCCAGGGGGCGGGTAATTCACCCCTCCACTTT
j_gene: TRBJ1-6
v_gene: TRBV20-1
d_gene: TRBD1
abundance: many

CDR3aa: CASSGHPDSNQPQHF
CDR3nt: TGTGCCAGCAGCGGACATCCTGATAGCAATCAGCCCCAGCATTTT
j_gene: TRBJ1-5
v_gene: TRBV5-5
d_gene: -
abundance: many

CDR3aa: CASRDGYNSPLHF
CDR3nt: TGCGCCAGCAGGGACGGATATAATTCACCCCTCCACTTT
j_gene: TRBJ1-6
v_gene: TRBV10-2
d_gene: -
abundance: many

CDR3aa: CASSFPRGAYEQYF
CDR3nt: TGTGCCAGCAGTTTCCCCAGGGGGGCCTACGAGCAGTACTTC
j_gene: TRBJ2-7
v_gene: TRBV28
d_gene: -
abundance: -

CDR3aa: CASSSPGQANTGELFF
CDR3nt: TGTGCCAGCAGCTCCCCGGGACAGGCGAACACCGGGGAGCTGTTTTTT
j_gene: TRBJ2-2
v_gene: TRBV7-2
d_gene: TRBD1
abundance: few

CDR3aa: CASSLGGGSYNEQFF
CDR3nt: TGTGCCAGCAGCTTAGGGGGGGGTTCCTACAATGAGCAGTTCTTC
j_gene: TRBJ2-1
v_gene: TRBV7-8
d_gene: TRBD2
abundance: many

CDR3aa: CASRGAASRTDTQYF
CDR3nt: TGTGCCAGCAGGGGGGCCGCCTCTCGCACAGATACGCAGTATTTT
j_gene: TRBJ2-3
v_gene: TRBV2
d_gene: -
abundance: many

CDR3aa: CASSPWTSGQTGELFF
CDR3nt: TGTGCCAGCTCACCGTGGACTAGCGGGCAGACCGGGGAGCTGTTTTTT
j_gene: TRBJ2-2
v_gene: TRBV18
d_gene: TRBD2
abundance: few

CDR3aa: CATLWTGGDYGYTF
CDR3nt: TGTGCCACCCTCTGGACAGGGGGCGACTATGGCTATACCTTC
j_gene: TRBJ1-2
v_gene: TRBV6-1
d_gene: TRBD1
abundance: once

CDR3aa: CASSLARGTQYF
CDR3nt: TGTGCCAGCAGCTTAGCGAGAGGTACGCAGTATTTT
j_gene: TRBJ2-3
v_gene: TRBV7-2
d_gene: -
abundance: few

CDR3aa: CASSVQGRADTQYF
CDR3nt: TGCGCCAGCAGCGTCCAGGGGCGGGCAGATACGCAGTATTTT
j_gene: TRBJ2-3
v_gene: TRBV5-1
d_gene: -
abundance: many

CDR3aa: CATTQVLRQLNTGELFF
CDR3nt: TGTGCCACCACCCAAGTTTTAAGGCAGTTGAACACCGGGGAGCTGTTTTTT
j_gene: TRBJ2-2
v_gene: TRBV3-1
d_gene: -
abundance: once

CDR3aa: CSVEASGVSGANVLTF
CDR3nt: TGCAGCGTTGAGGCTAGCGGAGTCTCTGGGGCCAACGTCCTGACTTTC
j_gene: TRBJ2-6
v_gene: TRBV29-1
d_gene: TRBD2
abundance: -

CDR3aa: CASSPGLETGELFF
CDR3nt: TGCGCCAGCAGCCCCGGACTCGAGACCGGGGAGCTGTTTTTT
j_gene: TRBJ2-2
v_gene: TRBV5-1
d_gene: -
abundance: few

CDR3aa: CASSPPAGDDTEAFF
CDR3nt: TGTGCCAGCTCACCACCGGCAGGGGACGACACTGAAGCTTTCTTT
j_gene: TRBJ1-1
v_gene: TRBV18
d_gene: -
abundance: many

CDR3aa: CVSSTLGGVGTDTQYF
CDR3nt: TGTGTCAGCAGCACCCTTGGGGGGGTGGGCACAGATACGCAGTATTTT
j_gene: TRBJ2-3
v_gene: TRBV27
d_gene: TRBD2
abundance: once

CDR3aa: CASSYGRGFNQPQHF
CDR3nt: TGTGCCAGCAGTTACGGCAGGGGGTTCAATCAGCCCCAGCATTTT
j_gene: TRBJ1-5
v_gene: TRBV6-5
d_gene: TRBD1
abundance: many

CDR3aa: CSARDPAGAGDTQYF
CDR3nt: TGCAGTGCTAGAGATCCAGCGGGGGCCGGGGATACGCAGTATTTT
j_gene: TRBJ2-3
v_gene: TRBV20-1
d_gene: TRBD2
abundance: few

CDR3aa: CASSLGYEPQPQHF
CDR3nt: TGTGCCAGCAGCCTGGGCTACGAACCGCAGCCCCAGCATTTT
j_gene: TRBJ1-5
v_gene: TRBV3-1
d_gene: -
abundance: many

CDR3aa: CSARPGLSTDTQYF
CDR3nt: TGCAGTGCTAGACCAGGACTAAGCACAGATACGCAGTATTTT
j_gene: TRBJ2-3
v_gene: TRBV20-1
d_gene: -
abundance: few